These T cell receptor beta chains were read from a single sample in a study of T-cell memory formation after mild COVID-19. Each CDR3 protein gets one entry after TCRdb re-called the 5' RACE reads with MiXCR. The data show around 530,000 distinct CDR3 sequences, about a fifth seen once. Sequencing was carried out using PBMCs or a T cell subset sorted from them (not recorded which). These receptors were taken from an adult woman who had mild COVID-19 (a few samples of this study predate the infection). Cell type and time point are not known. The CDR3 runs from the conserved cysteine through the conserved F or W. A D gene is named only where the DNA matches it firmly. Size is stated for part of the rows, as once, few or many counts, or as a class when the clone is expanded.

V gene	J gene	D gene	clone size	CDR3 DNA	CDR3 protein
TRBV12-3/TRBV12-4	TRBJ2-1	-	few	TGTGCCAGCAGTTACAGGGTTTCGGACAATGAGCAGTTCTTC	CASSYRVSDNEQFF
TRBV5-1	TRBJ1-4	-	-	TGCGCCAGCAGCTTGGCCGGGGAAGGGACTAATGAAAAACTGTTTTTT	CASSLAGEGTNEKLFF
TRBV7-3	TRBJ1-2	TRBD1	-	TGTGCCAGCAGCTTAGCCGGGACAGGGGATGGCTACACCTTC	CASSLAGTGDGYTF
TRBV12-3/TRBV12-4	TRBJ1-5	-	few	TGTGCCAGCAGTTTCGGATGGGCAGCAGTTCAGCCCCAGCATTTT	CASSFGWAAVQPQHF
TRBV12-3/TRBV12-4	TRBJ1-1	-	-	TGTGCCAGCAGTTACAGGATGAACACTGAAGCTTTCTTT	CASSYRMNTEAFF
TRBV9	TRBJ2-1	TRBD2	-	TGTGCCAGCAGCGTCGGACTAGCGGGGGCCACGAGGTACAATGAGCAGTTCTTC	CASSVGLAGATRYNEQFF
TRBV7-9	TRBJ1-1	-	-	TGTGCCAGCAGTAGAGTCGGACGGCACCTGAACACTGAAGCTTTCTTT	CASSRVGRHLNTEAFF
TRBV6-2/TRBV6-3	TRBJ2-1	-	few	TGTGCCAGCAGTTACTTGGGCCACCCCGCTAATGAGCAGTTCTTC	CASSYLGHPANEQFF
TRBV5-6	TRBJ1-1	-	many	TGTGCCAGCAGCGGCCGTTTGGTGAACACTGAAGCTTTCTTT	CASSGRLVNTEAFF
TRBV24-1	TRBJ2-3	TRBD2	-	TGTGCCACCAGTGATACCTGGACTAGCGGGGATGACACAGATACGCAGTATTTT	CATSDTWTSGDDTDTQYF
TRBV11-3	TRBJ1-1	-	-	TGTGCCAGCAGCTTAGCGATATGGAGAGGCCCGAGAACTGAAGCTTTCTTT	CASSLAIWRGPRTEAFF
TRBV20-1	TRBJ2-1	-	-	TGCAGTGCTAGAGATAGCGGAGGGAGTTCCTACAATGAGCAGTTCTTC	CSARDSGGSSYNEQFF
TRBV4-1	TRBJ2-1	-	-	TGCGCCAGCAGCCAAGATCCGGCTGGGGGGAATGAGCAGTTCTTC	CASSQDPAGGNEQFF
TRBV10-3	TRBJ1-1	-	-	TGTGCCATCAGCTGGGGGTCTGAAGCTTTCTTT	CAISWGSEAFF
TRBV23-1	TRBJ1-3	-	few	TGCGCCAGCAGTCATCCCAGGATCTCTGGAAACACCATATATTTT	CASSHPRISGNTIYF
TRBV5-1	TRBJ2-7	-	many	TGCGCCAGCAGCTTGACAGGGCCCTACGAGCAGTACTTC	CASSLTGPYEQYF
TRBV5-6	TRBJ1-4	-	-	TGTGCCAGCAGCTGGATCAGGGAGAAAAATGAAAAACTGTTTTTT	CASSWIREKNEKLFF
TRBV6-5	TRBJ2-7	-	-	TGTGCCAGCAGTTACGCCAGGGACCCCCCCTACGAGCAGTACTTC	CASSYARDPPYEQYF
TRBV25-1	TRBJ2-7	-	-	TGTGCCAGCAGTAAATCGGCAGGGAACCACGAGCAGTACTTC	CASSKSAGNHEQYF
TRBV4-3	TRBJ2-7	TRBD2	few	TGCGCCAGCAGCCAAGATTGGGGACTAGCGGGAGTGTCCGAGCAGTACTTC	CASSQDWGLAGVSEQYF
TRBV19	TRBJ1-5	-	-	TGTGCCAGTAGTATCGTTGGTTTTCGTTTGGGGGATCAGCCCCAGCATTTT	CASSIVGFRLGDQPQHF